The present T cell receptor (beta chain) was sequenced within a study of shared clonotypes between healthy human individuals (dated by TCRdb to 2020 to 2021). Describing the broader study: Three men and two women, aged 18 to 49 years, made up the cohort. For each donor, CD4 naive and CD4 memory were each run on three plates, CD8 naive on two plates, and CD8 memory on one plate. Blood TCR repertoires of five healthy adults were deeply sequenced to estimate repertoire size and the extent of clonotype sharing between individuals. To increase sequencing depth and limit assay-specific biases, TCR repertoire library preparation and sequencing were carried out by different laboratories using diverse techniques. Each donor's leukapheresis produced roughly between about 0.8 and 10 billion PBMCs. Beyond this particular receptor, the publication reports: Higher generation probabilities were observed for clonotypes shared by all four sorted-subset donors than for non-shared clonotypes. When a few donors were compared, the shared fraction of clonotypes was around 5.1% for naive CD4, less than 4% for naive CD8, about 2.4% for memory CD4, and 0.35% to 0.5% for memory CD8. Pairwise subsampling indicated that sequencing depth was expected to affect the degree of clonotype sharing among donors. Because the study included a small number of donors, the genetic and exposure-history diversity represented was limited. Naive subsets generally had larger estimated clonotype richness than memory subsets did. Sampling was restricted to blood, and TCR repertoires in tissues likely differ from the TCR repertoires found in blood. Rarefaction of sorted-subset datasets indicated incomplete sequencing despite the large sequencing depth.

Note on this clone: The specificity of this receptor is unknown. No much larger clonotype is one base removed from it; base qualities were not supplied.

The donors were healthy, HIV-negative adults with no recently reported acute infections or vaccinations. All donors were Caucasian adults living in Nashville, Tennessee, USA. CD8 memory samples combined magnetically selected CD45RO+ cells with CCR7-negative CD45RA+ effector memory (TemRA) cells. Blood was collected by leukapheresis, and PBMCs were isolated by Ficoll-Histopaque density gradient centrifugation and then cryopreserved in liquid nitrogen vapor phase. Purity and quantity of every magnetically sorted T cell population were checked by analytical flow cytometry. From each sorted fraction, genomic DNA was isolated and quantified by UV absorbance on a Nanodrop 2000c. V ends up 0 bases short and J 6 bases short, with an unmatched junction base count of 17. The germline V gene sets CDR1 to ENHRY and CDR2 to SYGVKD. Including cysteine and phenylalanine, the CDR3 has 20 amino acids. Only CDR3 DNA is held: 60 bases, read in frame from base 1.

Using the deep immunoSEQ assay, multiplex PCR amplified TCR CDR3 regions from genomic DNA. Extracted genomic DNA from each cell subset was distributed evenly across all wells of several immunoSEQ 96-well plates, and each plate was treated as a replicate. For sorted subsets, 200 to 250 ng genomic DNA, equal to about 30,000 T cell genomes, was loaded into each replicate PCR. Purified libraries were measured with a Qubit 3.0 fluorometer, size-checked on a Bioanalyzer 2100, and measured again with the KAPA Library Quantification kit. A separate single-read 150-cycle Illumina NextSeq 550 flow cell was used to sequence each immunoSEQ 96-well plate. Under the source paper's analysis protocol: Because the immunoSEQ output held only junctional sequences and lacked quality scores, the filtering could not match the filtering applied to full-length reads. Sequences were annotated with PyIR, a Python wrapper for IgBLAST v1.9, and V/J genes and CDR3 were assigned using IMGT germline references. Reads with weak V/J assignments (E-value above 1e-6), missing CDR3, stop codons, out-of-frame junctions, or ambiguous translated residues were removed. V3J clonotypes were defined by identical inferred V gene, J gene, and CDR3 amino acid sequence. Percentage overlap between repertoires was calculated by dividing the number of shared unique clonotypes by the size of the smaller repertoire. Three approaches were used to assess repertoire richness: RTK rarefaction, the Chao1 estimator, and Recon v2.1 estimates of unobserved clonotypes. Generation probabilities for all TCRbeta clonotypes obtained by the gDNA method from a handful of donors were computed using OLGA. Here the immuneACCESS table is served through TCRdb, limited to in-frame sequences with V and J called. Missing clones are a known gap in these copies; in checked studies unresolved V genes cover under half, and the rest lacks a known reason. The D gene and trimming were derived from the DNA, and the V and J assignments and clone size from that table. A total of approximately 640,000 clones appear in this sample, 90% of them only once. The ten top clones hold 34% of the sample.

This receptor was taken from a man aged 18 to 30 in good health. Some clones in this sample may be carry-over from other donors' samples. The source material was memory CD8+ T cells from PBMCs. The cell subset or site label on this specimen signifies: CD45RO+ cells pooled with CCR7-negative TemRA cells. Recombination connected TRBV10-3 to TRBJ2-2; TRBD2 matches 9 bases in the middle. The sequence in DNA is TGTGCCATCAGTGAGTCAATACTAGCGGGTTTGCCGGGGCCCTCCGGGGAGCTGTTTTTT. Its translation reads: CAISESILAGLPGPSGELFF.